Included here is one T cell receptor beta chain sequence, with context. No antigen is known for it. It has no much larger one-base neighbor in the sample; base qualities were not kept. Genomic DNA extracted from peripheral blood, rather than sorted cells or RNA, was used as the source for amplification of TCR beta rearrangements. Multiplex touch-down PCR with a mixed TRB-A/B primer pool was used to amplify rearranged TRB sequences covering the V, D and J segments. Two consecutive PCR reactions with Phusion HS II polymerase added Illumina adapters and sample indices to the amplicons. The amplicons were purified from gel with the NucleoSpin Gel and PCR Clean-up kit and then assessed with Qubit and an Agilent 2100 Bioanalyzer. The libraries were sequenced on an Illumina MiSeq with 600-cycle, single-indexed, paired-end runs. Processing in the source paper ran as follows. Processing of the TRB sequences was carried out with MiXCR versions 2.12 and 3.0.5. Each unique CDR3 nucleotide sequence was counted as one clone, and only productive sequences with at least two reads were retained. Shannon diversity, evenness, clonality (one minus evenness), and alpha-parameterized diversity profiles from alpha 0 to 5 were included as repertoire metrics. Generation probabilities of clones in paired pre- and post-chemotherapy samples were computed with the IGoR algorithm. Clones were called with MiXCR by TCRdb after fastp trimmed the public reads at Q25, and only in-frame beta chains were retained. Entries are consolidated by CDR3 protein sequence, retaining the most common genes and DNA. TCRdb, not the authors, supplied the V and J calls. Across this sample there are about 2,500 distinct CDR3 sequences, with roughly half seen only once. The ten largest clones add up to around a third of the sample.

This entry belongs to a study of T cell repertoires in aging, cancer and after chemotherapy (dated by TCRdb to the late 2010s). Background on the whole study: Six donor age groups were covered, ranging from 30 or younger up to 70 or older, and each group contained at least three individuals. In the hematological group, the paired samples taken before and after chemotherapy came from chronic lymphocytic leukemia patients who were treated with regimens based on fludarabine or bendamustine. Alongside around 97 healthy donors serving as a reference group, the cohort included 200 to 250 cancer patients, of whom around 91 had hematological cancers and about 130 had solid cancers. The study profiled peripheral blood TCR beta repertoires from healthy donors and cancer patients to examine immunoaging and T cell reconstitution after chemotherapy. The complete dataset included around 9 million TCR reads. General study outcomes and caveats: The authors noted that the repertoire data do not allow conclusions about immunological memory after chemotherapy. Median generation probability increased over the chemotherapy interval in both cancer cohorts, suggesting repertoire reconstitution through rebound thymic output. Declining TCR diversity with age in healthy donors was mainly explained by loss of richness; in cancer patients, loss of evenness also contributed. Hematological cancer patients had infiltration of lymphoid organs, and this infiltration may itself impair thymic emigration or peripheral T cell expansion. Compared with age-matched healthy donors, untreated patients with hematological or solid cancers had significantly lower TCR diversity and higher clonality in blood.

The germline V end is reduced by 5 bases and the J end by 5 bases; junction bases left unmatched: 24. CDR1 and CDR2 (MNHEY, SVGEGT) derive from the germline V gene. CDR3 length: 21 amino acids, cysteine to phenylalanine. Just the 63-base CDR3 DNA is kept, in frame starting at base 1. Sequencing was performed on blood. The chain couples TRBV6-2 or TRBV6-3 to TRBJ1-1; 12 junctional bases match TRBD1. This TCR was recovered from a human donor with a blood cancer. The donor label of this sample is uncertain. The DNA is as follows: TGTGCCAGCAGTATTTCCGGGACAGGGGGCCGAGGCCGGGGTCGAAATACTGAAGCTTTCTTT. Its protein reads: CASSISGTGGRGRGRNTEAFF.